This T cell receptor beta chain was documented in a study of Tregs in tolerant kidney transplant recipients. Unstimulated Tregs (CD4+CD25+CD127-) and CD4+CD25- non-Tregs were sorted from PBMCs. Germline CDR1 SGHRS, CDR2 YFSETQ. Trimming removed 0 bases from V and 12 bases from J; junction bases left unmatched: 8. The CDR3 has 14 residues. Sequencing used immunoSEQ multiplex PCR; TCRdb keeps in-frame clones, though not all of them. The table shows under 300,000 clones, with 80% to 85% occurring only once. This clone was detected only once. Its specificity is unknown. Findings of the study overall: Few patients were studied, so findings need validation in larger groups. This study did not directly address biological reproducibility.

The chain employs TRBV5-1 and TRBJ2-1, with 8 nucleotides matching TRBD1. Material: CD4+ T cells from blood. The origin of this receptor is a human donor in good health. The CDR3 DNA follows: TGCGCCAGCAGCTTGGAACAGGGGGGACTGGCGCAGTTCTTC. Residues: CASSLEQGGLAQFF. Full variable domain (remainder filled in from reference TRBV5-1 and TRBJ2-1): KAGVTQTPRYLIKTRGQQVTLSCSPISGHRSVSWYQQTPGQGLQFLFEYFSETQRNKGNFPGRFSGRQFSNSRSEMNVSTLELGDSALYLCASSLEQGGLAQFFGPGTRLTVL.